Below, 31 T cell receptor beta chains from the same sample are listed, as sequenced in a study of lymphopenia after photon versus proton radiotherapy. Sequencing used immunoSEQ multiplex PCR; TCRdb keeps in-frame clones, though not all of them. The top ten hold about a tenth of the sample, which has over 35,000 clones, around 83% seen once. Specimen: peripheral blood, collected from a patient treated with proton-based radiotherapy. Source of these receptors: a woman in her 70s with pancreatic cancer. Some clones in this sample may be carry-over from other donors' samples.

The chain joins TRBV2 to TRBJ2-5; D unresolved. The CDR3 consists of 13 residues. With 6 bases removed from V and 5 bases from J, the gap between germline ends came to 13 bases. Germline V gene data show CDR1 as SNHLY and CDR2 as FYNNEI. CDR3 loop: CASRGPTLETQYF. The CDR3 DNA reads TGTGCCAGCAGAGGACCGACCTTGGAGACCCAGTACTTC.

The rearrangement links TRBV19 to TRBJ1-1; D remains unclear. Germline loops: CDR1 LNHDA, CDR2 SQIVND (reference sequence). There are 15 residues in the CDR3. V dropped 7 bases and J dropped 1 base, with 16 bases sitting between them. This chain's CDR3 is CASKNRQTSNTEAFF. As DNA, the CDR3 is TGTGCCAGTAAGAACCGGCAGACCTCGAACACTGAAGCTTTCTTT.

The V gene is TRBV10-3, the J gene TRBJ2-1; no clear D. V was cut by 0 bases and J by 0 bases, with 6 bases left in between. Per the germline V gene, CDR1 is ENHRY and CDR2 is SYGVKD. This CDR3 spans 15 amino acids. CDR3 region: CAISESTGSYNEQFF. DNA of the CDR3: TGTGCCATCAGTGAGTCGACGGGCTCCTACAATGAGCAGTTCTTC.

The chain has TRBV19 and TRBJ1-4, with 9 bases aligning to TRBD1. This CDR3 has 14 amino acids. V was pared by 7 bases and J by 6 bases, with 6 bases of the junction left unmatched. Germline V CDR1 and CDR2: LNHDA, SQIVND (reference sequence). The CDR3 here is CASTETGGDEKLFF. Here the CDR3 DNA reads TGTGCCAGTACCGAGACAGGGGGAGATGAAAAACTGTTTTTT. The full variable domain, with the rest looked up from reference TRBV19 and TRBJ1-4, is DGGITQSPKYLFRKEGQNVTLSCEQNLNHDAMYWYRQDPGQGLRLIYYSQIVNDFQKGDIAEGYSVSREKKESFPLTVTSAQKNPTAFYLCASTETGGDEKLFFGSGTQLSVL.

V and J are TRBV30 and TRBJ1-3; no clear D. This CDR3 is built from 13 residues. Trimming removed 1 base at V and 3 bases at J, with 7 bases between. Germline assignment: CDR1 GTSNPN and CDR2 SVGIG (reference sequence). Here the CDR3 DNA reads TGTGCCTGGAGTGGCATCCTTGGAAACACCATATATTTT. This encodes CAWSGILGNTIYF.

V usage is TRBV28 and J usage is TRBJ1-1; D is perhaps TRBD1 (5 bases). Trimming cost V 6 bases and J 1 base, with 12 bases left between them. The germline CDR1 and CDR2 sequences are MDHEN and SYDVKM. The CDR3 is 14 amino acids. The CDR3 nucleotides read TGTGCCAGCAGGGATCCAGGGACGAACACTGAAGCTTTCTTT. Residues: CASRDPGTNTEAFF.

The rearrangement uses TRBV5-1 and TRBJ2-3; 8 bases agree with TRBD2. V lost 2 bases and J lost 1; bases outside the gene matches: 6. The CDR3 spans 16 residues. Germline V gene lookup returns CDR1 SGHRS and CDR2 YFSETQ. DNA of the CDR3: TGCGCCAGCAGCTTTAGCGGGACACAAGGCACAGATACGCAGTATTTT. This codes for CASSFSGTQGTDTQYF.

The rearrangement links TRBV13 to TRBJ2-1; possible D gene TRBD1, 6 bases. Looked up from germline, CDR1 is PRHDT and CDR2 is FYEKMQ (reference sequence). The V end lost 1 base, the J end lost 0 bases, and 10 bases lay between the germline ends. The CDR3 spans 16 residues. In DNA form, the CDR3 reads TGTGCCAGCAGCTTAGACCCGACAGGCTCCTACAATGAGCAGTTCTTC. Protein sequence: CASSLDPTGSYNEQFF.

There are a few counts of this clone. The chain uses TRBV6-1 and TRBJ1-2, with 7 bases matching TRBD1. CDR3 length equals 14 residues. J gave up 4 bases and V 4 bases, and 6 bases lay outside the gene matches. Germline CDR1 MNHNS, CDR2 SASEGT. The CDR3 region has the DNA TGTGCCAGCAGTGGACTCGGGGACAGCTATGGCTACACCTTC. Protein sequence: CASSGLGDSYGYTF.

For this clone: Other DNA sequences in the sample encode the same CDR3. V gene TRBV7-2 combines with J gene TRBJ1-5; no clear D. The CDR3 contains 15 residues. The germline CDR1 and CDR2 sequences are SGHTA and FQGNSA. Trimming took off 1 base at V and 0 bases at J, with 7 bases between the two ends. The CDR3 DNA reads as TGTGCCAGCAGCTTAGTTCCGAATAGCAATCAGCCCCAGCATTTT. Translated, it gives CASSLVPNSNQPQHF. Looking up the rest from reference TRBV7-2 and TRBJ1-5 gives the full variable domain: GAGVSQSPSNKVTEKGKDVELRCDPISGHTALYWYRQSLGQGLEFLIYFQGNSAPDKSGLPSDRFSAERTGGSVSTLTIQRTQQEDSAVYLCASSLVPNSNQPQHFGDGTRLSIL.

The CDR3 spells CASSSTGGSYEQYF. CDR3 bases: TGCGCCAGCAGCTCCACAGGGGGATCCTACGAGCAGTACTTC. This chain links TRBV5-1 with TRBJ2-7; TRBD1 matches at 8 bases. The length of the CDR3 is 14 residues. From germline, CDR1 is SGHRS and CDR2 YFSETQ. V was pared by 3 bases and J by 1 base, with 3 bases of the junction left unmatched.

About this clone: One end of the junction is discordant with germline, which a read error may explain. J is TRBJ1-2 and V is TRBV10-3; 8 positions match TRBD1. The CDR3 is made up of 12 amino acids. The V gene's germline CDR1 is ENHRY and CDR2 SYGVKD. Here the CDR3 reads CASSTGQGGYTF. The CDR3 DNA reads TGTGCCAGCAGTACCGGACAGGGAGGCTACACCTTC.

V gene TRBV19 combines with J gene TRBJ1-2; TRBD1 matches at 8 bases. The CDR3 has 12 amino acids. CDR1 and CDR2 (germline): LNHDA, SQIVND (reference sequence). V shed 5 bases, J shed 7 bases, and the junction held 3 bases outside the gene matches. CDR3 in DNA: TGTGCCAGTAGTCCAGACAGGGGTGGCTACACCTTC. Translating gives CASSPDRGGYTF.

The V and J genes are TRBV29-1 and TRBJ1-2; TRBD1 might be the D (5 bases). This CDR3 is built from 11 residues. The V end lost 5 bases, the J end lost 5 bases, and 9 bases lay between the germline ends. CDR1 SQVTM and CDR2 ANQGSEA come from the germline V gene. The CDR3 nucleotides are TGCAGCGTTCAGGGAGTTTATGGCTACACCTTC. This encodes CSVQGVYGYTF.

J is TRBJ1-1 and V is TRBV19; D unresolved. V shed 2 bases and J shed 1 base, with 5 bases lying between them. Germline V gene lookup returns CDR1 LNHDA and CDR2 SQIVND (reference sequence). The CDR3 consists of 13 residues. This chain's CDR3 is CASSIIGNTEAFF. For the CDR3, the DNA is TGTGCCAGTAGTATAATAGGGAACACTGAAGCTTTCTTT.

This chain links TRBV11-3 with TRBJ2-2; D not certain. The germline V gene has CDR1 SGHNT and CDR2 YENEEA. The CDR3 totals 14 residues. The V end was cut by 0 bases, the J end by 11 bases, with 13 bases between. Here the CDR3 reads CASSLDISSDELFF. The CDR3, as DNA: TGTGCCAGCAGCTTAGATATCTCCTCCGATGAGCTGTTTTTT.

The chain links TRBV11-2 to TRBJ2-5, with D hard to call. V was cut by 1 base and J by 1 base, with 13 bases left in between. CDR1 SGHAT and CDR2 FQNNGV come from the germline V gene. The CDR3 is 16 amino acids. The CDR3 DNA is TGTGCCAGCAGCTTAGCTGGGCAAGTGGGCCAAGAGACCCAGTACTTC. As protein: CASSLAGQVGQETQYF.

This clone was counted only a few times. V is TRBV6-1 and J is TRBJ1-3; perhaps TRBD1 as D (6 bases). CDR3 size: 14 residues. The germline V gene encodes CDR1 MNHNS and CDR2 SASEGT. Trimming stripped 6 bases from V and 4 bases from J, with 13 bases between. The CDR3 bases are TGTGCCAGCAGCACGGGACAAATGGGAAACACCATATATTTT. Residues: CASSTGQMGNTIYF.

This chain uses TRBV18 with TRBJ1-5; D not certain. There are 14 residues in the CDR3. V was cut by 2 bases and J by 6 bases, with 11 bases left in between. Germline lookup yields CDR1 KGHSH and CDR2 LQKENI. CDR3 sequence (DNA): TGTGCCAGCTCACCAGAACAGACAAGTCAGCCCCAGCATTTT. Its translation is CASSPEQTSQPQHF.

V is TRBV5-6 and J is TRBJ2-3, with D possibly matching TRBD1 (6 bases). V was cut by 7 bases and J by 4 bases, with 16 bases left in between. Germline loops: CDR1 SGHDT, CDR2 YYEEEE. The CDR3 is 14 amino acids. The CDR3 nucleotides read TGTGCCAGCGACCCTCAGAAGGGGGCAGATACGCAGTATTTT. It is translated as CASDPQKGADTQYF.

The chain links TRBV5-1 to TRBJ2-5; no reliable D call. There are 13 residues in the CDR3. Germline V CDR1 and CDR2: SGHRS, YFSETQ. V was cut by 4 bases and J by 5 bases, with 12 bases left in between. CDR3 in DNA: TGCGCCAGCAGCCCCGGGCCAGCGGAGACCCAGTACTTC. It encodes CASSPGPAETQYF.

A single count supports this clone. J is TRBJ2-7 and V is TRBV2; 7 bases fit TRBD2. Germline V lookup: CDR1 SNHLY, CDR2 FYNNEI. V dropped 7 bases and J dropped 5; count of bases not matched to a gene: 14. This CDR3 comprises 15 residues. The CDR3 DNA reads as TGTGCCAGCAATGTCCGGCCGGGGGGAGGCGACGAGCAGTACTTC. This sequence encodes CASNVRPGGGDEQYF.

The chain joins TRBV28 to TRBJ2-3; 10 bases are a match to TRBD2. Unmatched junction bases numbered 2, after V lost 2 bases and J lost 6 bases. CDR1 and CDR2 (germline): MDHEN, SYDVKM. The CDR3 has 14 residues. The CDR3: CASSLGTSADTQYF. CDR3 bases: TGTGCCAGCAGTTTAGGGACTAGCGCTGATACGCAGTATTTT.

J is TRBJ1-1 and V is TRBV5-1; no clear D. The V and J ends lost 6 bases and 1 base respectively, with 10 bases between them. The germline gives CDR1 SGHRS, CDR2 YFSETQ. This CDR3 contains 13 residues. The CDR3 nucleotides are TGCGCCAGCATAGACCCAGGGAACACTGAAGCTTTCTTT. Its translation is CASIDPGNTEAFF.

The chain employs TRBV7-9 and TRBJ2-1; D remains ambiguous. V was shortened by 8 bases and J by 4 bases, with 21 bases between the two germline ends. Looked up from germline, CDR1 is SEHNR and CDR2 is FQNEAQ (reference sequence). The CDR3 spans 16 residues. This chain's CDR3 is CASSVVRTTTYNEQFF. The CDR3 bases are TGTGCCAGCTCAGTGGTCCGGACGACGACGTACAATGAGCAGTTCTTC.

V and J are TRBV28 and TRBJ2-2; the D gene is possibly TRBD2 (6 bases). Trimming shortened V by 4 bases and J by 5 bases, and 14 bases separated the two germline ends. Germline V gene sequence: CDR1 MDHEN, CDR2 SYDVKM. This CDR3 contains 15 residues. CDR3 in DNA: TGTGCCAGCAGTTGGGTGGGAGGTCGTACCGGGGAGCTGTTTTTT. This codes for CASSWVGGRTGELFF.

The DNA of the CDR3 is TGTGCCAGCTCACAGACTCCACTGAACACCGGGGAGCTGTTTTTT. Its translation: CASSQTPLNTGELFF. The chain has TRBV18 and TRBJ2-2, with unresolved D. CDR1 is KGHSH, CDR2 LQKENI, per germline. The V gene lost 4 bases and the J gene lost 1 base, with 10 bases spanning the gap. This CDR3 spans 15 amino acids. The full variable domain, rest sourced from reference TRBV18 and TRBJ2-2, is NAGVMQNPRHLVRRRGQEARLRCSPMKGHSHVYWYRQLPEEGLKFMVYLQKENIIDESGMPKERFSAEFPKEGPSILRIQQVVRGDSAAYFCASSQTPLNTGELFFGEGSRLTVL.

This clone came up once. CDR3 sequence reads: CASSEDRREGEAFF. In DNA, the CDR3 is TGTGCCAGCAGTGAGGATCGGCGGGAGGGTGAAGCTTTCTTT. The chain carries TRBV2 and TRBJ1-1; D ambiguous. Germline values: CDR1 SNHLY, CDR2 FYNNEI. This CDR3 has 14 amino acids. V lost 3 bases to trimming and J lost 7 bases, with 15 bases between them.

This chain joins TRBV5-1 and TRBJ2-5, with D uncertain. The length of the CDR3 is 13 residues. Trimming stripped 0 bases from V and 5 bases from J, with 8 bases between. The germline V gene encodes CDR1 SGHRS and CDR2 YFSETQ. CDR3 residues: CASSLATEETQYF. CDR3 nucleotide sequence: TGCGCCAGCAGCTTGGCCACCGAGGAGACCCAGTACTTC.

The chain is built from TRBV13 and TRBJ2-1; 12 bases line up with TRBD2. V lost 4 bases and J lost 2; bases outside the gene matches: 15. This CDR3 is 20 amino acids long. CDR1 and CDR2 from the germline V gene are PRHDT and FYEKMQ (reference sequence). The CDR3 DNA sequence: TGTGCCAGCAGCTCCTCGGTGGCGACTAGCGGGAGTCTTGCCTACAATGAGCAGTTCTTC. The encoded protein is CASSSSVATSGSLAYNEQFF.

The sample holds one count of this clone. The chain recombines TRBV5-1 with TRBJ2-5, with 8 bases identical to TRBD1. The J call could be wrong; TRBJ2-7 is a better fit for the DNA end. The CDR3 contains 13 residues. Germline V gives CDR1 SGHRS, CDR2 YFSETQ. The DNA for the CDR3 is TGCGCCAGCAGGGGACAGGATGCCTACGAGCAGTACTTC. It translates to CASRGQDAYEQYF.